A single sample is the source of the 27 T cell receptor beta chains below, sequenced in a study. Treg sorting used a CD4+CD25+CD127-/low gate. In TCRdb, the 5' RACE reads were re-called with MiXCR into one record per CDR3 protein. The sample gives about 43,000 distinct CDR3 sequences, around a fifth of which show up once; around 4% is in the top ten. The sample comprised Tregs sorted from a lymph node. Receptors originate from a female donor with breast cancer.

This clonotype showed up many times. The chain uses TRBV20-1 and TRBJ2-1; no firm D call. The length of the CDR3 is 13 residues. The V end was cut by 3 bases, the J end by 3 bases, with 9 bases between. Germline V gene sequence: CDR1 DFQATT, CDR2 SNEGSKA (reference sequence). The CDR3 region has the DNA TGCAGTGCTAGTGGGGATTACTACAATGAGCAGTTCTTC. Translated, it gives CSASGDYYNEQFF.

The CDR3 sequence: CASSLAREDPYEQYF. Here the CDR3 DNA reads TGCGCCAGCAGCTTGGCCCGGGAGGACCCCTACGAGCAGTACTTC. The V gene is TRBV5-1, the J gene TRBJ2-7, with 7 nucleotides matching TRBD2. CDR1 is SGHRS, CDR2 YFSETQ, per germline. This CDR3 has 15 amino acids. Trimming at V came to 0 bases and at J to 2 bases, leaving 5 bases not matched to a gene.

This clonotype was counted between two and nine times. V usage is TRBV7-9 and J usage is TRBJ2-1; D may correspond to TRBD1 or TRBD2 (5 bases each). The CDR3 spans 15 residues. The germline CDR1 and CDR2 sequences are SEHNR and FQNEAQ (reference sequence). Trimming removed 4 bases at V and 2 bases at J, with 12 bases between. CDR3 amino acids: CASSSYGGAYNEQFF. CDR3 DNA sequence: TGTGCCAGCAGCTCGTATGGGGGTGCCTACAATGAGCAGTTCTTC.

There are a few counts of this clonotype. This chain joins TRBV5-1 and TRBJ2-7; 13 bases map to TRBD2. Germline trimming cut 2 bases from V and 7 bases from J; bases unmatched to any gene: 6. Germline V gene sequence: CDR1 SGHRS, CDR2 YFSETQ. This CDR3 is built from 15 residues. CDR3 sequence (DNA): TGCGCCAGCAGCTTAACTAGCGGGAGGGCGCGGGAGCAGTACTTC. Protein sequence: CASSLTSGRAREQYF. The full variable domain, its missing parts supplied by reference TRBV5-1 and TRBJ2-7, is KAGVTQTPRYLIKTRGQQVTLSCSPISGHRSVSWYQQTPGQGLQFLFEYFSETQRNKGNFPGRFSGRQFSNSRSEMNVSTLELGDSALYLCASSLTSGRAREQYFGPGTRLTVT.

This clonotype was seen repeatedly, ten times or more. The rearrangement joins TRBV5-1 to TRBJ2-2; D unclear. The CDR3 is 11 residues long. Germline loops: CDR1 SGHRS, CDR2 YFSETQ. Trimming took off 2 bases at V and 6 bases at J, with 2 bases between the two ends. This chain's CDR3 is CASSFAGELFF. The CDR3 nucleotides are TGCGCCAGCAGCTTTGCCGGGGAGCTGTTTTTT.

This clonotype was picked up one time. Given a much more abundant clone one base away, this may be a read error. The chain combines TRBV9 with TRBJ2-7; TRBD2 might be the D (6 bases). The germline V gene has CDR1 SGDLS and CDR2 YYNGEE. The CDR3 is 15 amino acids. The CDR3 DNA sequence: TGTGCCAGCAGCGTAGGGAGGGATAGCTCCTACCAGCAGTACTTC. This sequence encodes CASSVGRDSSYQQYF.

V is TRBV9 and J is TRBJ2-1; no clear D. The CDR3 runs 13 residues. Trimming took off 2 bases at V and 3 bases at J, with 6 bases between the two ends. Per germline, CDR1 SGDLS and CDR2 YYNGEE. The CDR3 spells CASSVPGYNEQFF. For the CDR3, the DNA is TGTGCCAGCAGCGTCCCCGGCTACAATGAGCAGTTCTTC. Using reference TRBV9 and TRBJ2-1 for the parts outside the CDR3, the full variable domain is DSGVTQTPKHLITATGQRVTLRCSPRSGDLSVYWYQQSLDQGLQFLIQYYNGEERAKGNILERFSAQQFPDLHSELNLSSLELGDSALYFCASSVPGYNEQFFGPGTRLTVL.

J is TRBJ2-1 and V is TRBV27; TRBD2 agrees at 7 bases. CDR1 MNHEY and CDR2 SMNVEV come from the germline V gene (reference sequence). There are 15 residues in the CDR3. After removal of 4 bases from V and 0 bases from J, the junction contained 3 bases not matched to a gene. CDR3 DNA sequence: TGTGCCAGCAGTTCTGGCGGGAGCTCCTACAATGAGCAGTTCTTC. Its protein is CASSSGGSSYNEQFF.

Many counts were recorded for this clonotype. The genes are TRBV20-1 and TRBJ1-1; D is uncertain. The CDR3 runs to 13 residues. Germline values: CDR1 DFQATT, CDR2 SNEGSKA (reference sequence). Trimming took off 2 bases at V and 5 bases at J, with 12 bases between the two ends. The CDR3 here is CSARRQVGTEAFF. The CDR3 DNA sequence: TGCAGTGCTAGACGGCAGGTTGGGACTGAAGCTTTCTTT.

A word on this clonotype: A much larger clone differs from this one at a single base, so this may be a read error. The rearrangement uses TRBV3-1 and TRBJ2-7; D remains unclear. There are 14 residues in the CDR3. The germline CDR1 and CDR2 sequences are LGHDT and YNNKEL (reference sequence). The DNA of the CDR3 is TGTACCAGCAGCCAAGAACCTAGTCCGAACGAGCAGTACTTC. Protein sequence: CTSSQEPSPNEQYF.

This clonotype was counted a few times. V is TRBV12-3 or TRBV12-4 and J is TRBJ2-1; unclear D gene. V lost 4 bases and J lost 0, with 7 bases in between. The CDR3 spans 14 residues. CDR3 protein: CASSSQYSYNEQFF. In nucleotides, the CDR3 is TGTGCCAGCAGTTCCCAGTACTCCTACAATGAGCAGTTCTTC.

This clonotype was counted many times. This chain links TRBV5-6 with TRBJ2-7; 8 nucleotides align to TRBD2. CDR1 is SGHDT and CDR2 is YYEEEE in the germline V gene. The CDR3 has 15 amino acids. Trimming at V came to 4 bases and at J to 4 bases, leaving 10 bases not matched to a gene. The CDR3 nucleotides read TGTGCCAGCAGCGGGTTGCAGCGGGAGCTGTACGAGCAGTACTTC. Encoded protein: CASSGLQRELYEQYF.

This chain's CDR3 is CASSDIGPGETQYF. As DNA, the CDR3 is TGTGCCAGCAGTGACATCGGACCGGGTGAGACCCAGTACTTC. The genes are TRBV27 and TRBJ2-5; no clear D gene. CDR3 length: 14 amino acids. Per the germline V gene, CDR1 is MNHEY and CDR2 is SMNVEV (reference sequence). V lost 5 bases and J lost 5, with 15 bases in between.

Concerning this clonotype: A much more abundant neighbour one base away suggests this may be a read error. V is TRBV9 and J is TRBJ2-2; unclear D gene. V lost 0 bases and J lost 4, with 1 base in between. This CDR3 comprises 12 residues. In germline, CDR1 is SGDLS, CDR2 YYNGEE. The CDR3 protein is CASSVGTGELFF. The CDR3 DNA is TGTGCCAGCAGCGTAGGCACCGGGGAGCTGTTTTTT.

This clonotype was seen many times. The chain combines TRBV9 with TRBJ2-7; 8 bases line up with TRBD1. The germline V gene has CDR1 SGDLS and CDR2 YYNGEE. V dropped 4 bases and J dropped 6; count of bases not matched to a gene: 6. CDR3 length equals 13 residues. The CDR3 loop is CASSPGQGGEQYF. CDR3 DNA sequence: TGTGCCAGCAGCCCAGGACAGGGTGGCGAGCAGTACTTC.

This clonotype was recorded many times. The rearrangement joins TRBV5-6 to TRBJ2-7; unclear D gene. Trimming stripped 0 bases from V and 5 bases from J, with 15 bases between. This CDR3 has 15 amino acids. Germline CDR1 reads SGHDT; CDR2 reads YYEEEE. This CDR3 reads CASSLDAGNVHEQYF. The CDR3 DNA reads TGTGCCAGCAGCTTGGACGCTGGGAATGTTCACGAGCAGTACTTC.

The rearrangement joins TRBV27 to TRBJ2-3, with D possibly being TRBD1 (6 bases). Trimming removed 0 bases at V and 4 bases at J, with 11 bases between. The germline CDR1 and CDR2 sequences are MNHEY and SMNVEV (reference sequence). The CDR3 contains 15 residues. The CDR3 region is CASSLSAGVADTQYF. The CDR3 DNA follows: TGTGCCAGCAGTTTATCGGCAGGGGTGGCAGATACGCAGTATTTT.

At least ten counts were recorded for this clonotype. This chain connects TRBV7-6 to TRBJ2-1; 9 bases fit TRBD2. Trimming removed 5 bases from V and 9 bases from J; junction bases left unmatched: 8. The V gene's germline CDR1 is SGHVS and CDR2 FNYEAQ. CDR3 size: 14 residues. The CDR3 bases are TGTGCCAGCAGCCCGGGCGGGAGGGCCGGTGAGCAGTTCTTC. Protein sequence: CASSPGGRAGEQFF.

This clonotype was counted between two and nine times. The CDR3 coding sequence is TGTGCCAGCAGTGAATCTGCGGCCGCTCCGGGCTATGGCTACACCTTC. Translated, it gives CASSESAAAPGYGYTF. The rearrangement uses TRBV25-1 and TRBJ1-2; D call uncertain. This CDR3 comprises 16 residues. The germline V and J ends were trimmed by 1 base and 4 bases, with 16 bases remaining between them. CDR1 and CDR2 from the germline V gene are MGHDK and SYGVNS.

This clonotype was found many times. The CDR3 bases are TGTGCCAGCAGCTTAATGCGTTACAATGAGCAGTTCTTC. This translates into CASSLMRYNEQFF. The chain uses TRBV7-2 and TRBJ2-1; D unresolved. Germline assignment: CDR1 SGHTA and CDR2 FQGNSA. The V gene lost 2 bases and the J gene lost 4 bases, with 6 bases spanning the gap. This CDR3 region has 13 residues.

Turning to this clonotype: This may arise from a read error, as a much more abundant clone is one base away. This chain links TRBV7-9 with TRBJ1-2, with TRBD1 as a possible D gene (6 bases). Trimming pared 5 bases from V and 3 bases from J, leaving 16 bases between. The CDR3 consists of 15 residues. Looked up from germline, CDR1 is SEHNR and CDR2 is FQNEAQ (reference sequence). For the CDR3, the DNA is TGTGCCAGCAGCGGATGCAGGGGCAGGCACTATGGCTACACCTTC. Its protein product is CASSGCRGRHYGYTF.

The genes are TRBV6-2 or TRBV6-3 and TRBJ2-7; D is uncertain. CDR1 and CDR2 from the germline V gene are MNHEY and SVGEGT. V lost 2 bases and J 6 bases, leaving 14 bases between the germline ends. The CDR3 is 14 residues long. The CDR3 DNA reads as TGTGCCAGCAGTTACCATGTTACAGTTCCCGAGCAGTACTTC. This sequence encodes CASSYHVTVPEQYF.

In this sample, this clonotype turned up a few times. This chain connects TRBV29-1 to TRBJ1-2; 10 positions match TRBD1. V lost 1 base to trimming and J lost 7 bases; unmatched junction nucleotides: 3. Germline V CDR1 and CDR2: SQVTM, ANQGSEA. The CDR3 is 13 amino acids. The CDR3 DNA sequence: TGCAGCGTTGAAGGACAGGGGGCCGGTGGCTACACCTTC. Translation gives CSVEGQGAGGYTF.

The chain couples TRBV20-1 to TRBJ2-1; 7 nucleotides line up with TRBD2. Losses at the gene ends were 6 bases for V and 7 bases for J; bases not matched to a gene: 12. The germline V gene encodes CDR1 DFQATT and CDR2 SNEGSKA (reference sequence). The CDR3 totals 14 residues. The CDR3 bases are TGCAGTGCCTCGGCTAGCGGCGGACGGAATGAGCAGTTCTTC. Translating gives CSASASGGRNEQFF.

This clonotype was seen more than once but under ten times. The rearrangement links TRBV9 to TRBJ2-1, with 9 bases aligning to TRBD1. From germline, CDR1 is SGDLS and CDR2 YYNGEE. The length of the CDR3 is 15 residues. V lost 3 bases and J lost 8; bases outside the gene matches: 9. CDR3 DNA: TGTGCCAGCAGCGGAGGGACAGGGCCGGGGGATGAGCAGTTCTTC. Its protein is CASSGGTGPGDEQFF.

This clonotype was counted ten times or more. The genes are TRBV4-2 and TRBJ2-1, with D uncertain. CDR1 and CDR2 (germline): LGHNA, YNFKEQ. Trimming took 1 base from V and 4 from J, leaving 11 bases between them. CDR3 size: 15 residues. The DNA for the CDR3 is TGTGCCAGCAGCCAAGGAGGAACAGTTTACAATGAGCAGTTCTTC. Its protein product is CASSQGGTVYNEQFF.

A note on this clonotype: Mismatch with germline at one junction end may stem from a read error. The DNA of the CDR3 is TGCGCCAACAGCTTGGAAGGGGGCGGGGAGCAGTACTTC. It is translated as CANSLEGGGEQYF. The chain recombines TRBV5-1 with TRBJ2-7; 7 nucleotides align to TRBD1. This CDR3 region has 13 residues. The germline V gene encodes CDR1 SGHRS and CDR2 YFSETQ. Variable domain in full (rest from reference TRBV5-1 and TRBJ2-7): KAGVTQTPRYLIKTRGQQVTLSCSPISGHRSVSWYQQTPGQGLQFLFEYFSETQRNKGNFPGRFSGRQFSNSRSEMNVSTLELGDSALYLCANSLEGGGEQYFGPGTRLTVT.